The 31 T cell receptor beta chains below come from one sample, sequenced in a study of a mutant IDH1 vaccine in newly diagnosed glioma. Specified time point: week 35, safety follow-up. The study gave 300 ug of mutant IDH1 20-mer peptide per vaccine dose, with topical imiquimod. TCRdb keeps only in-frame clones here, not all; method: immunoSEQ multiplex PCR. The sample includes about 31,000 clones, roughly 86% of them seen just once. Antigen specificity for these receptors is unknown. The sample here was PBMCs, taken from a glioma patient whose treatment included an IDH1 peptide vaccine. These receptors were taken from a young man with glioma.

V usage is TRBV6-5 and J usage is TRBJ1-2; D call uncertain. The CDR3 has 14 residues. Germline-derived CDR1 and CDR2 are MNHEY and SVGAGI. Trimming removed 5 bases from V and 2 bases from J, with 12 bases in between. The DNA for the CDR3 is TGTGCCAGCAGTCACGACGGTATAAACTATGGCTACACCTTC. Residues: CASSHDGINYGYTF.

The CDR3 DNA sequence: TGCAGTGCGGGACGACCCGATGAGCAGTTCTTC. Translated: CSAGRPDEQFF. The rearrangement joins TRBV29-1 to TRBJ2-1; D is possibly TRBD2 (6 bases). The CDR3 covers 11 residues. Germline V CDR1 and CDR2: SQVTM, ANQGSEA.

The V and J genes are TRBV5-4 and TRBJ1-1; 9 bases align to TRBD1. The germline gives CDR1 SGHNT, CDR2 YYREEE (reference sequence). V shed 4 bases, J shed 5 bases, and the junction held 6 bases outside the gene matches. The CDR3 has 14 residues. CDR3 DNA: TGTGCCAGCAGCAAGGACAGGGGACGGACTGAAGCTTTCTTT. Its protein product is CASSKDRGRTEAFF.

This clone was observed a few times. The CDR3 region has the DNA TGTGCCAGCAGCTTAGTTCTGGGGGCGGGGGAAAAACTGTTTTTT. This codes for CASSLVLGAGEKLFF. The rearrangement joins TRBV7-8 to TRBJ1-4, with D possibly TRBD1 on 6 matching bases. Germline loops: CDR1 SGHVS, CDR2 FQNEAQ. This CDR3 has 15 residues. Deletions cut 1 base from V and 8 bases from J, with 14 bases between.

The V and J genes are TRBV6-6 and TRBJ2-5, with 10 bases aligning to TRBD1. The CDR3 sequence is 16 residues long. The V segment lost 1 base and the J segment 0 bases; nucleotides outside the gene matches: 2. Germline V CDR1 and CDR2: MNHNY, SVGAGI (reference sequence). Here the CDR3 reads CASSYLGQGYQETQYF. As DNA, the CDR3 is TGTGCCAGCAGTTACTTGGGACAGGGGTACCAAGAGACCCAGTACTTC.

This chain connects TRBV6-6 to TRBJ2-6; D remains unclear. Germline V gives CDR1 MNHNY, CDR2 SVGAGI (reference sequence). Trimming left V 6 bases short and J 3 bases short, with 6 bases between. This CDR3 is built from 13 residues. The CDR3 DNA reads TGTGCCAGCAGCCGTGATGGGGCCAACGTCCTGACTTTC. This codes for CASSRDGANVLTF.

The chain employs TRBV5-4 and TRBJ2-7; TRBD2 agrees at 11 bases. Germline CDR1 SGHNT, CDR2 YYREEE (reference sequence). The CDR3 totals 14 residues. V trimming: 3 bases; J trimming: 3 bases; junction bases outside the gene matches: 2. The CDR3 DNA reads TGTGCCAGCAGCTCGGGACTAGCGGACTACGAGCAGTACTTC. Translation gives CASSSGLADYEQYF. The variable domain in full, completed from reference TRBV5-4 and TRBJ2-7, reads ETGVTQSPTHLIKTRGQQVTLRCSSQSGHNTVSWYQQALGQGPQFIFQYYREEENGRGNFPPRFSGLQFPNYSSELNVNALELDDSALYLCASSSGLADYEQYFGPGTRLTVT.

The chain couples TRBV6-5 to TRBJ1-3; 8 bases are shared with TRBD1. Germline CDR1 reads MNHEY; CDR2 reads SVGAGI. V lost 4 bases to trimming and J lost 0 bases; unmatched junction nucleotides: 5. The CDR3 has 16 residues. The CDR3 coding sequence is TGTGCCAGCAGTTCGACAGGGGCCCGCTCTGGAAACACCATATATTTT. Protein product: CASSSTGARSGNTIYF.

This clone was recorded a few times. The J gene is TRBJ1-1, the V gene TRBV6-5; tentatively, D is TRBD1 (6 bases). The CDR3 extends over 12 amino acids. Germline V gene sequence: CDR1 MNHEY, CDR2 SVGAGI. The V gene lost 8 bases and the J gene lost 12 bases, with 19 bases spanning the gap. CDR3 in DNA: TGTGCCAGCTCCGAGGGGGGGATGAAGACTTTCTTT. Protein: CASSEGGMKTFF.

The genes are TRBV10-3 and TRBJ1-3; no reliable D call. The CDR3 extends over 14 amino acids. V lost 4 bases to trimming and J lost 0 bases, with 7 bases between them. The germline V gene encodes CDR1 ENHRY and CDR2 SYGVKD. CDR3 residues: CAISVGISGNTIYF. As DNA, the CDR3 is TGTGCCATCAGTGTTGGTATCTCTGGAAACACCATATATTTT.

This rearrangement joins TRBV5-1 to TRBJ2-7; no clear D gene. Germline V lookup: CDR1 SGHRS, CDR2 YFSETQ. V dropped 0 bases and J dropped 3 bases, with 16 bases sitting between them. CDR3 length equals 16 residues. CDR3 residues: CASSLDFGHQYYEQYF. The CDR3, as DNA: TGCGCCAGCAGCTTGGATTTCGGCCATCAATACTACGAGCAGTACTTC.

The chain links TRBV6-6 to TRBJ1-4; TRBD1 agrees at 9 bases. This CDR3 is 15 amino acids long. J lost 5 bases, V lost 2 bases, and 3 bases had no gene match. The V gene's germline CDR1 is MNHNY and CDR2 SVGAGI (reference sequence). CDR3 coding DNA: TGTGCCAGCAGTTACCACGGGACAGGGAATGAAAAACTGTTTTTT. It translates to CASSYHGTGNEKLFF.

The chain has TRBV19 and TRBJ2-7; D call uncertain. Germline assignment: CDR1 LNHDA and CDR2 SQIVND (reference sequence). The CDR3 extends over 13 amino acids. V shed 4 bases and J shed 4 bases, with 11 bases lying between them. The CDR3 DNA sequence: TGTGCCAGTAGTACGGGCCCCAGGTACGAGCAGTACTTC. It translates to CASSTGPRYEQYF. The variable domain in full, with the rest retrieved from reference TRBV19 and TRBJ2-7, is DGGITQSPKYLFRKEGQNVTLSCEQNLNHDAMYWYRQDPGQGLRLIYYSQIVNDFQKGDIAEGYSVSREKKESFPLTVTSAQKNPTAFYLCASSTGPRYEQYFGPGTRLTVT.

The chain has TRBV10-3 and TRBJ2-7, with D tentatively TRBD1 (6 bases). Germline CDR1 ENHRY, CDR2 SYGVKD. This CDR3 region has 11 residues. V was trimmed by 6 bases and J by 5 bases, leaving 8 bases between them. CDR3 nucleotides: TGTGCCATCAGCCAGGGGCACGAGCAGTACTTC. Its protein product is CAISQGHEQYF.

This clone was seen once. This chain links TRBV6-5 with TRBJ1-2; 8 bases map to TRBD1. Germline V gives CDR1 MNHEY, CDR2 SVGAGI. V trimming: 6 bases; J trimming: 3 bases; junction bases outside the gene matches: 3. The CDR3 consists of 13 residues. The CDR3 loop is CASRTDRDYGYTF. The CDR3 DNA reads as TGTGCCAGCAGAACGGACAGGGACTATGGCTACACCTTC.

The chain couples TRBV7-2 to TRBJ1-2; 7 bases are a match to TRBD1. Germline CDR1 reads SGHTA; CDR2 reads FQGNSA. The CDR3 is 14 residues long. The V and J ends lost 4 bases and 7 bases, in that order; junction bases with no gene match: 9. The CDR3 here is CASSSGTVFSGYTF. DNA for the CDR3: TGTGCCAGCAGCTCAGGGACAGTTTTCTCTGGCTACACCTTC.

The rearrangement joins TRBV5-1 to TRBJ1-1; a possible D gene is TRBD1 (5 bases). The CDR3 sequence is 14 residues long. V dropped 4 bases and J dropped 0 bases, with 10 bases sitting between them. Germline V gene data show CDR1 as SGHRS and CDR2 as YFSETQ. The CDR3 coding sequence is TGCGCCAGCAGCGGGGACGGGTTGAACACTGAAGCTTTCTTT. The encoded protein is CASSGDGLNTEAFF.

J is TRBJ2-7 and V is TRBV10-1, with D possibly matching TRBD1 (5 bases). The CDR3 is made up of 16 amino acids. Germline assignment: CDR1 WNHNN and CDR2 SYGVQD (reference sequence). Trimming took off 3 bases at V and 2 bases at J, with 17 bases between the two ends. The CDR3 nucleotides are TGCGCCAGCAGTGACCCAACTACAGGCGAAACCTACGAGCAGTACTTC. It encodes CASSDPTTGETYEQYF.

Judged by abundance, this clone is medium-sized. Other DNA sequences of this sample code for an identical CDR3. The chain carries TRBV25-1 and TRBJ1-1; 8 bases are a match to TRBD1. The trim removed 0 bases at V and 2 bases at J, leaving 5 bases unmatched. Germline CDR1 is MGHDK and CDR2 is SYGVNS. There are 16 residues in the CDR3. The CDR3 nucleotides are TGTGCCAGCAGTGAATATTCGGACAGGGCCAACACTGAAGCTTTCTTT. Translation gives CASSEYSDRANTEAFF.

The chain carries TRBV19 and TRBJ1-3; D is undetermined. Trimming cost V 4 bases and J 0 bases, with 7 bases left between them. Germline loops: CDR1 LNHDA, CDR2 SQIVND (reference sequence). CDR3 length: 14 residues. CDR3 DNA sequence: TGTGCCAGTAGTAGCGGATTCTCTGGAAACACCATATATTTT. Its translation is CASSSGFSGNTIYF.

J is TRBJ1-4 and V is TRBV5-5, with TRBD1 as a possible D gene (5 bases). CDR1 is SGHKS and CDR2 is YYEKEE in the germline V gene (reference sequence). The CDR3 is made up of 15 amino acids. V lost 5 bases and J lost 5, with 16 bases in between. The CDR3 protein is CASSFAGIQNEKLFF. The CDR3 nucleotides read TGTGCCAGCAGTTTCGCAGGGATTCAGAATGAAAAACTGTTTTTT.

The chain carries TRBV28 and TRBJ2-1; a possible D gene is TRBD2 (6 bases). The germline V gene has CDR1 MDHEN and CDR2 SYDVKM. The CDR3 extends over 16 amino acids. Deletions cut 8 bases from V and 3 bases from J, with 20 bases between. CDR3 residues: CASLPKAGRGYNEQFF. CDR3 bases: TGTGCCAGCCTTCCCAAGGCAGGGCGGGGCTACAATGAGCAGTTCTTC.

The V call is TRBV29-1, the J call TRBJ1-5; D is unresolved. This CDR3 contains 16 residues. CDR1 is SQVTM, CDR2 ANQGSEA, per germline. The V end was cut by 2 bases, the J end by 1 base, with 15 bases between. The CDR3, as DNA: TGCAGCGTTGAAAAAAGGGAGAGTCCGAGCAATCAGCCCCAGCATTTT. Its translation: CSVEKRESPSNQPQHF.

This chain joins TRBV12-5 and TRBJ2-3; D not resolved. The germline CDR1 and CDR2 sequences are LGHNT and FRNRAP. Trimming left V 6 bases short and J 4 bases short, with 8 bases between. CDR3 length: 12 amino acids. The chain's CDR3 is CASGPPSDTQYF. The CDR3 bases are TGTGCTAGTGGCCCCCCCTCAGATACGCAGTATTTT.

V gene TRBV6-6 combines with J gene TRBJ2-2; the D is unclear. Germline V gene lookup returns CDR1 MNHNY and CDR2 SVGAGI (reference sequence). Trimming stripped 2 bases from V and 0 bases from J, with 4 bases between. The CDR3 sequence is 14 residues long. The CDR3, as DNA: TGTGCCAGCAGTTACCAGACGAACACCGGGGAGCTGTTTTTT. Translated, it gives CASSYQTNTGELFF.

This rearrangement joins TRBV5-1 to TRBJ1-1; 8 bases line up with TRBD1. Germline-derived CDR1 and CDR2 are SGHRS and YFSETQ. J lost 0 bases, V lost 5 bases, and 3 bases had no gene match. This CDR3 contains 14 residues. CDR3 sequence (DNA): TGCGCCAGCAGGACAGGGGCTATGAACACTGAAGCTTTCTTT. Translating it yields CASRTGAMNTEAFF.

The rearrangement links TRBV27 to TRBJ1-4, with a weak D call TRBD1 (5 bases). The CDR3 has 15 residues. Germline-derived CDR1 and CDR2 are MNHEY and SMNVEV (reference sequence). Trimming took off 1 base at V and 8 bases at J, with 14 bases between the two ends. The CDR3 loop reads CASSLWGGIDEKLFF. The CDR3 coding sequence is TGTGCCAGCAGTTTATGGGGGGGGATTGACGAAAAACTGTTTTTT. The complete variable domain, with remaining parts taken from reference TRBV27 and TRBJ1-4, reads EAQVTQNPRYLITVTGKKLTVTCSQNMNHEYMSWYRQDPGLGLRQIYYSMNVEVTDKGDVPEGYKVSRKEKRNFPLILESPSPNQTSLYFCASSLWGGIDEKLFFGSGTQLSVL.

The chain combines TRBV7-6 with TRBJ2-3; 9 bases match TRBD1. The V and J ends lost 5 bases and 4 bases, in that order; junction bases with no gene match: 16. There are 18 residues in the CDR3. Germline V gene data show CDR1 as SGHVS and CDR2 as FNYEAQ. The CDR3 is CASSQTGGFLGGSDTQYF. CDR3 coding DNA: TGTGCCAGCAGCCAAACAGGGGGCTTTCTGGGTGGGTCAGATACGCAGTATTTT.

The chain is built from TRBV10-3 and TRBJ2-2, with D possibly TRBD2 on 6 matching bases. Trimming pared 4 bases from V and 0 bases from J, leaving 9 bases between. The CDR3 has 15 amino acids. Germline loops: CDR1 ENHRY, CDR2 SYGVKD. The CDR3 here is CAISAPSANTGELFF. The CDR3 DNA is TGTGCCATCAGTGCTCCTAGCGCGAACACCGGGGAGCTGTTTTTT.

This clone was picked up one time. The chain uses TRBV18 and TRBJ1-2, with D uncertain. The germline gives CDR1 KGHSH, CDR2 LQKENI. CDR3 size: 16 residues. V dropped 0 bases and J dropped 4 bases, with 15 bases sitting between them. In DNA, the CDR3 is TGTGCCAGCTCACCACCGGCACGGGAGTCGGGCTATGGCTACACCTTC. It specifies CASSPPARESGYGYTF.

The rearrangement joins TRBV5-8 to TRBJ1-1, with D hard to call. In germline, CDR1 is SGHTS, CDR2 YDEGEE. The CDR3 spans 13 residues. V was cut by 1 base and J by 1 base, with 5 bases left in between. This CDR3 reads CASSLLWNTEAFF. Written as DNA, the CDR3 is TGTGCCAGCAGCTTGCTATGGAACACTGAAGCTTTCTTT.